A single T cell receptor (beta chain) is shown here with its context. The data belong to a study of blood T cell repertoires in COVID-19. Looking at the study overall: Sites across the United States, Italy and Spain contributed samples from acute and convalescent COVID-19. Sample material is recorded as cDNA or gDNA derived from T cells, B-cell-depleted T cells, or PBMCs.

Authors' methods: Amplifying reference gene primers gave estimates of nucleated cell counts. Here immunoSEQ multiplex PCR was the method, and the copy in TCRdb shows in-frame clones only, minus some. That table supplies the V and J calls and clone size; D and trimming were determined from the DNA. The table has about 53,000 clones, 85% to 95% seen once. Sequencing used peripheral blood. This clonotype originated in a human donor in a cohort sampled during active COVID-19.

CDR3 sequence reads: CASTSRGGAGATNEKLFF. CDR3 DNA: TGTGCCAGCACTTCAAGGGGCGGGGCTGGAGCAACTAATGAAAAACTGTTTTTT. The V and J genes are TRBV21-1 and TRBJ1-4. TRBV21-1 is described as a pseudogene. The CDR3 has 18 amino acids.